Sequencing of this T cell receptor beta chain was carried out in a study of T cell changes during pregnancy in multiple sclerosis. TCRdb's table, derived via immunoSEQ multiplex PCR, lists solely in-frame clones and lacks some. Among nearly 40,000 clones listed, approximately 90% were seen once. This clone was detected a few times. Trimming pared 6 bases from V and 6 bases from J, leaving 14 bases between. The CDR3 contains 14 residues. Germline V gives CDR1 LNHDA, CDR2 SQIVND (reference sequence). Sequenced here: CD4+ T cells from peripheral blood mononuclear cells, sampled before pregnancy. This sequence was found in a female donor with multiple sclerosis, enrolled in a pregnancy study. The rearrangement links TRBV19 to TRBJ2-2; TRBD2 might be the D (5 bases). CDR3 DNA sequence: TGTGCCAGTAGGGTGGGAGTAGGCGCCGGGGAGCTGTTTTTT. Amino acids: CASRVGVGAGELFF.